This TCR beta chain is from a study of blood T cell dynamics during melanoma immunotherapy. On the study more broadly: First-line therapy was either pembrolizumab or nivolumab with ipilimumab for metastatic melanoma.

Time point defined: pre-treatment baseline. Prior systemic cancer therapy, immunosuppressant use and other active malignancies excluded patients. The CDR3 totals 14 residues. Trimming removed 2 bases from V and 5 bases from J, with 12 bases in between. Germline CDR1 MDHEN, CDR2 SYDVKM. The data were produced by immunoSEQ multiplex PCR, yet TCRdb's version contains in-frame clones alone and is incomplete. The table lists roughly 16,000 clones, approximately 90% of them singletons. The material sequenced was blood, taken from a patient treated with checkpoint blockade. This TCR derives from a human donor with melanoma. This chain connects TRBV28 to TRBJ1-1, with D perhaps TRBD1 (5 bases). In nucleotides, the CDR3 is TGTGCCAGCAGTTTACTCCAGGGAAGGACTGAAGCTTTCTTT. Amino acids: CASSLLQGRTEAFF.